The rows below give T cell receptor beta chains drawn from one sample of a study of OX40 agonist ivuxolimab in advanced cancers. Sequenced by immunoSEQ multiplex PCR; TCRdb stores in-frame clones only, minus some. The data show about 48,000 clones, 80% to 85% seen once. Sequencing used CD4+ or CD8+ T cells sorted from blood, obtained in a trial of the OX40 agonist ivuxolimab. The receptors were sampled from an adult with an advanced solid tumor such as melanoma, head and neck, liver or kidney cancer. Both conserved end residues are part of each CDR3. Fields, in order: clone size, V gene, D gene, J gene, CDR3 protein, CDR3 DNA. A D gene is named only where the DNA matches it firmly. For some rows the clone size is stated as once, few or many, or as a class when expanded; others skip it.

size: NA; V: TRBV19; D: NA; J: TRBJ2-7; CDR3: CASSMAQGYEQYF; DNA: TGTGCCAGTAGTATGGCACAGGGCTACGAGCAGTACTTC
size: NA; V: TRBV13; D: NA; J: TRBJ2-1; CDR3: CASSLGRGGPSYNEQFF; DNA: TGTGCCAGCAGCTTAGGCCGCGGGGGCCCGTCCTACAATGAGCAGTTCTTC
size: NA; V: TRBV14; D: NA; J: TRBJ2-2; CDR3: CASSHPNTGELFF; DNA: TGTGCCAGCAGCCATCCAAACACCGGGGAGCTGTTTTTT
size: few; V: TRBV5-1; D: TRBD2; J: TRBJ2-7; CDR3: CASSLSSGGSYEQYF; DNA: TGCGCCAGCAGCTTGTCCTCGGGCGGGAGTTACGAGCAGTACTTC
size: NA; V: TRBV7-9; D: NA; J: TRBJ2-7; CDR3: CASSAKGGTNYEQYF; DNA: TGTGCCAGCAGCGCCAAGGGAGGGACAAACTACGAGCAGTACTTC
size: NA; V: TRBV10-3; D: NA; J: TRBJ2-1; CDR3: CAINGGIGYNEQFF; DNA: TGTGCCATCAACGGGGGTATAGGCTACAATGAGCAGTTCTTC
size: NA; V: TRBV5-8; D: NA; J: TRBJ2-1; CDR3: CASSYGTLYNEQFF; DNA: TGTGCCAGCAGCTACGGGACGCTTTACAATGAGCAGTTCTTC
size: many; V: TRBV19; D: NA; J: TRBJ1-1; CDR3: CASSITENTEAFF; DNA: TGTGCCAGTAGTATTACAGAGAACACTGAAGCTTTCTTT
size: NA; V: TRBV5-1; D: TRBD1; J: TRBJ2-7; CDR3: CASSITGASYEQYF; DNA: TGCGCCAGCAGCATTACAGGGGCATCCTACGAGCAGTACTTC
size: NA; V: TRBV20-1; D: NA; J: TRBJ2-5; CDR3: CSGSGEETQYF; DNA: TGCAGTGGTTCGGGAGAAGAGACCCAGTACTTC
size: once; V: TRBV6-6; D: NA; J: TRBJ2-3; CDR3: CASSYLGTDTQYF; DNA: TGTGCCAGCAGTTACCTAGGCACAGATACGCAGTATTTT
size: few; V: TRBV30; D: NA; J: TRBJ2-7; CDR3: CAWSGGDGYEQYF; DNA: TGTGCCTGGAGTGGGGGAGACGGCTACGAGCAGTACTTC
size: NA; V: TRBV7-8; D: NA; J: TRBJ2-1; CDR3: CASSLYVGAYDEQFF; DNA: TGTGCCAGCAGCTTATATGTGGGGGCTTACGATGAGCAGTTCTTC
size: once; V: TRBV30; D: NA; J: TRBJ2-5; CDR3: CAWSNGGRETQYF; DNA: TGTGCCTGGAGTAATGGGGGGAGGGAGACCCAGTACTTC
size: NA; V: TRBV13; D: NA; J: TRBJ2-4; CDR3: CASSRTLGNIQYF; DNA: TGTGCCAGCAGTCGGACCCTTGGGAACATTCAGTACTTC
size: once; V: TRBV9; D: TRBD1; J: TRBJ1-1; CDR3: CASSVEGQGFTEAFF; DNA: TGTGCCAGCAGCGTAGAGGGACAGGGTTTCACTGAAGCTTTCTTT
size: NA; V: TRBV7-8; D: TRBD2; J: TRBJ2-7; CDR3: CASSLTSGRAEQYF; DNA: TGTGCCAGCAGCTTAACTAGCGGGAGAGCCGAGCAGTACTTC
size: once; V: TRBV30; D: TRBD1; J: TRBJ1-2; CDR3: CAWIGTGISGYTF; DNA: TGTGCCTGGATCGGGACAGGGATATCTGGCTACACCTTC
size: NA; V: TRBV12-2; D: NA; J: TRBJ2-7; CDR3: CASRLVVCGSWYEQYF; DNA: TGTGCAAGTCGCTTAGTGGTATGCGGGAGTTGGTACGAGCAGTACTTC
size: NA; V: TRBV4-3; D: TRBD2; J: TRBJ2-5; CDR3: CASSPLSGGRAETQYF; DNA: TGCGCCAGCAGCCCTCTATCGGGCGGGAGGGCGGAGACCCAGTACTTC
size: once; V: TRBV11-1; D: NA; J: TRBJ1-2; CDR3: CASRGGDVGYTF; DNA: TGTGCCAGCAGAGGGGGGGACGTCGGCTACACCTTC
size: NA; V: TRBV5-4; D: NA; J: TRBJ2-5; CDR3: CASSFRERQETQYF; DNA: TGTGCCAGCAGCTTCCGGGAGAGACAAGAGACCCAGTACTTC
size: few; V: TRBV19; D: NA; J: TRBJ2-4; CDR3: CASNTGTDLAKNIQYF; DNA: TGTGCCAGTAATACCGGGACTGATTTAGCCAAAAACATTCAGTACTTC
size: NA; V: TRBV7-9; D: TRBD1; J: TRBJ2-1; CDR3: CASSLTADRDEQFF; DNA: TGTGCCAGCAGCCTCACTGCTGACAGGGATGAGCAGTTCTTC
size: NA; V: TRBV10-3; D: TRBD2; J: TRBJ2-7; CDR3: CAIMGGRAYEQYF; DNA: TGTGCCATCATGGGCGGGAGGGCCTACGAGCAGTACTTC
size: NA; V: TRBV7-2; D: TRBD1; J: TRBJ1-5; CDR3: CASSLDGQGFNQPQHF; DNA: TGTGCCAGCAGCTTGGATGGACAGGGGTTCAATCAGCCCCAGCATTTT
size: NA; V: TRBV7-8; D: TRBD2; J: TRBJ2-7; CDR3: CASSASGGSIEQYF; DNA: TGTGCCAGCAGCGCCTCGGGGGGGTCGATCGAGCAGTACTTC
size: NA; V: TRBV18; D: NA; J: TRBJ1-5; CDR3: CASSAGRDGVQPQHF; DNA: TGTGCCAGCTCAGCCGGACGGGACGGGGTTCAGCCCCAGCATTTT
size: NA; V: TRBV19; D: TRBD1; J: TRBJ2-7; CDR3: CASQPGQGVFYEQYF; DNA: TGTGCCAGCCAACCGGGACAGGGAGTTTTCTACGAGCAGTACTTC
size: NA; V: TRBV19; D: NA; J: TRBJ2-7; CDR3: CASSLRDGAYEQYF; DNA: TGTGCCAGTAGTCTCCGGGACGGAGCATACGAGCAGTACTTC
size: NA; V: TRBV11-2; D: TRBD1; J: TRBJ1-2; CDR3: CASSLHRGQSGYTF; DNA: TGTGCCAGCAGCCTACACAGGGGGCAGAGCGGCTACACCTTC
size: NA; V: TRBV5-6; D: NA; J: TRBJ1-2; CDR3: CASSLAQGFGYTF; DNA: TGTGCCAGCAGCTTGGCCCAGGGATTTGGCTACACCTTC
size: NA; V: TRBV7-2; D: NA; J: TRBJ2-7; CDR3: CASSSSGQWLSEQYF; DNA: TGTGCCAGCAGCTCCTCCGGCCAGTGGCTAAGCGAGCAGTACTTC
size: NA; V: TRBV20-1; D: NA; J: TRBJ2-1; CDR3: CSAREGYEQFF; DNA: TGCAGTGCTAGAGAGGGGTATGAGCAGTTCTTC
size: NA; V: TRBV27; D: NA; J: TRBJ1-4; CDR3: CASSLSARGGNEKLFF; DNA: TGTGCCAGCAGTTTATCCGCTCGTGGGGGAAATGAAAAACTGTTTTTT
size: few; V: TRBV28; D: TRBD1; J: TRBJ2-7; CDR3: CASSFWDREYEQYF; DNA: TGTGCCAGCAGTTTTTGGGACAGGGAGTACGAGCAGTACTTC
size: NA; V: TRBV7-2; D: NA; J: TRBJ2-5; CDR3: CASSPGTLGKTQYF; DNA: TGTGCCAGCAGCCCAGGGACCTTGGGGAAGACCCAGTACTTC
size: NA; V: TRBV4-2; D: NA; J: TRBJ2-5; CDR3: CASSQDMAGETQYF; DNA: TGTGCCAGCAGCCAAGATATGGCGGGAGAGACCCAGTACTTC
size: NA; V: TRBV7-2; D: NA; J: TRBJ1-3; CDR3: CASSLGAGNTIYF; DNA: TGTGCCAGCAGCTTAGGGGCTGGAAACACCATATATTTT
size: NA; V: TRBV27; D: NA; J: TRBJ2-5; CDR3: CASKPAQVVETQYF; DNA: TGTGCCAGCAAACCAGCTCAGGTTGTAGAGACCCAGTACTTC